This TCR beta chain emerged from a study of CD8+ T cells in alopecia areata. Background on the study: Treated patients took oral tofacitinib at 5 to 10 mg twice daily. Points from the study as a whole: Scalp sequencing also captures normal skin's resident alphabeta T cells.

This CDR3 has 15 amino acids. The germline V gene has CDR1 SGHAT and CDR2 FQNNGV. With 5 bases clipped from V and 1 base from J, the junction kept 4 bases outside the gene matches. Worth noting for this clone: Its cognate antigen is unknown.

It was cDNA, reverse transcribed from extracted RNA, that served as the sequencing template. Here immunoSEQ multiplex PCR was the method, and the copy in TCRdb shows in-frame clones only, minus some. The sample has some 12,000 clones; around three fifths are singletons. Lesional scalp tissue (obtained by punch biopsy) and peripheral blood were collected from alopecia areata patients. The material sequenced was skin. The sequence came from a human donor with alopecia areata. This rearrangement joins TRBV11-2 to TRBJ2-1; 8 bases map to TRBD2. The CDR3: CASSPGGASYNEQFF. Here the CDR3 DNA reads TGTGCCAGCAGCCCCGGGGGGGCGTCCTACAATGAGCAGTTCTTC.